The clone carrying this T cell receptor (beta chain) was counted between two and nine times. What it binds is unknown. Germline values: CDR1 MNHEY, CDR2 SVGEGT. This CDR3 region has 15 residues. V lost 2 bases and J lost 0, with 9 bases in between. The record originates from a study of response to subunit inactivated influenza vaccine. MiXCR, applied by TCRdb to the RT-PCR reads, yields one record per CDR3 protein. The repertoire includes roughly 570,000 distinct CDR3 sequences, 13% of them detected once, and under 15% sits in the top ten. Study-level findings and limits: Each seasonal influenza vaccination recruits few new T cells, the authors suggested.

The J gene is TRBJ2-3, the V gene TRBV6-2 or TRBV6-3; D is unclear. The sample here was PBMCs from blood, taken roughly 48 days after vaccination. This sequence was found in a man aged 50-60 years who received an inactivated influenza vaccine. The CDR3 DNA sequence: TGTGCCAGCAGTTACGCATCTACTAGCACAGATACGCAGTATTTT. Protein: CASSYASTSTDTQYF.